This T cell receptor (beta chain) is from a study of T cells after yellow fever vaccination. Background on the study: Fractions with few cells were prepared using SMART-Seq v4 Ultra Low Input. General study results and limits: Detected again after the booster were most primary-vaccination clones, at 95% to 96% CD4 and 70% to 90% CD8.

Researchers made TCR cDNA using 5'RACE template switching, and this step added a universal primer site and UMIs. MiXCR was run by TCRdb on the 5' RACE reads, yielding one entry per CDR3 protein. This table has fewer than 450,000 distinct CDR3 sequences, around a tenth appearing once. The ends were cut back, 6 bases at V and 9 bases at J, with 17 bases in the middle. The CDR3 length is 13 residues. From germline, CDR1 is SGHAT and CDR2 FQNNGV. Concerning this clonotype: Its antigen is as yet unknown.

Sequences were derived from PBMCs, sampled on the day of the first yellow fever vaccination. The V call is TRBV11-2, the J call TRBJ2-5; TRBD1 or TRBD2 may be the D gene (5 bases each). The sequence was obtained from a man aged 18 to 30 who received the YFV17D yellow fever vaccine. The CDR3 here is CASRRGAVGAQYF. In nucleotides, the CDR3 is TGTGCCAGCAGGCGAGGGGCAGTTGGGGCCCAGTACTTC.